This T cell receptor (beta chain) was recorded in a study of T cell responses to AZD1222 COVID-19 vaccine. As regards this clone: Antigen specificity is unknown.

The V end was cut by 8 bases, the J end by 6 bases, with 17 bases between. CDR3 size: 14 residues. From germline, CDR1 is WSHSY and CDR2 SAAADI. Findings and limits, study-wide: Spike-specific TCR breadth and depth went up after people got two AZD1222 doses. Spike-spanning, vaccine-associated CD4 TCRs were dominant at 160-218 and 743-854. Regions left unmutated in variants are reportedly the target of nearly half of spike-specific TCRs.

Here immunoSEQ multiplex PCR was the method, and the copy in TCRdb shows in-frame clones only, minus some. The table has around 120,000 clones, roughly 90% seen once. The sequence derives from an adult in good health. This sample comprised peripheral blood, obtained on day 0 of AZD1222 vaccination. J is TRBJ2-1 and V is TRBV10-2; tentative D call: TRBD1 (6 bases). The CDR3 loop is CASEGDHSVNEQFF. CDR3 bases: TGCGCCAGCGAGGGGGACCACTCTGTCAATGAGCAGTTCTTC.